This TCR beta chain originates from a study of shared clonotypes between healthy human individuals. General study findings and limits: Clonotype sharing across a handful of donors was observed for around 4.8% of naive CD4 clonotypes.

Naivety among CD8 cells was defined by CD45RO negativity and positive CCR7 selection, thereby excluding terminally differentiated effector memory CD45RA+ cells. Sorted-subset replicate PCR reactions contained approximately 190 ng DNA, corresponding to tens of thousands of T cell genomes. Profiled with immunoSEQ multiplex PCR; TCRdb holds only in-frame clones, not every one. The sample yields hundreds of thousands of clones, approximately 96% seen once. Concerning this clone itself: What it recognizes is unknown.

The specimen sequenced was naive CD8+ T cells sorted from blood. The clonotype was recovered from a woman under 40 in good health.

CDR3 sequence (DNA): TGCGCCAGCAGCTTGGAGGCCTGGGTAGGCTACACCTTC. Its translation: CASSLEAWVGYTF. This chain links TRBV5-1 with TRBJ1-2, with D unresolved. This CDR3 region has 13 residues. The germline V gene has CDR1 SGHRS and CDR2 YFSETQ. The V end lost 0 bases, the J end lost 8 bases, and 11 bases lay between the germline ends. The whole variable domain, remainder taken from reference TRBV5-1 and TRBJ1-2, is KAGVTQTPRYLIKTRGQQVTLSCSPISGHRSVSWYQQTPGQGLQFLFEYFSETQRNKGNFPGRFSGRQFSNSRSEMNVSTLELGDSALYLCASSLEAWVGYTFGSGTRLTVV.